These 17 T cell receptor beta chains were sequenced from one sample in a study of blood T cells in healthy people across ages. A J-beta primer mix and a sample-barcoded 5' primer were used in a second PCR of roughly 7 to 12 cycles. TCRdb itself ran the 5' RACE reads through MiXCR, one entry per CDR3 protein. This sample has fewer than 2 million distinct CDR3 sequences; about two fifths occur once, and the top ten carry 23%. Material for sequencing was blood. These receptors were collected from a human donor in good health.

J is TRBJ2-7 and V is TRBV4-1; D is uncertain. The germline gives CDR1 MGHRA, CDR2 YSYEKL. V lost 0 bases and J lost 6, with 12 bases in between. The CDR3 is made up of 14 amino acids. CDR3 sequence reads: CASSQEGEVAEQYF. CDR3 DNA sequence: TGCGCCAGCAGCCAAGAAGGAGAAGTTGCCGAGCAGTACTTC.

The sample holds a few counts of this clonotype. The rearrangement joins TRBV18 to TRBJ2-3, with TRBD1 matching over 9 bases. Germline CDR1 KGHSH, CDR2 LQKENI. J was trimmed by 4 bases and V by 6 bases; bases with no gene match: 8. The CDR3 spans 15 residues. The CDR3 DNA reads as TGTGCCAGCTCCCCCCCGGACAGGGGAGCAGATACGCAGTATTTT. Encoded protein: CASSPPDRGADTQYF.

The chain combines TRBV7-4 with TRBJ2-7; 8 bases map to TRBD2. The better agreement between TRBJ2-5 and the DNA end casts doubt on the J call. Germline V gene lookup returns CDR1 SGHVT and CDR2 SQSDAQ. The CDR3 runs to 15 residues. The CDR3 sequence is CASSYSGVSGETQYF. CDR3 sequence (DNA): TGTGCCAGCAGCTATAGCGGGGTCTCCGGGGAGACCCAGTACTTC.

Notes on this clonotype: The junction and the germline gene differ at one end; a read error may be behind it. The gene calls are TRBV6-4 and TRBJ2-3, with D perhaps TRBD2 (5 bases). Germline CDR1 is MRHNA and CDR2 is SNTAGT. This CDR3 contains 13 residues. This CDR3 reads CASRDSSRDTPYF. The CDR3 DNA reads as TGTGCCAGCAGGGACTCGAGTCGAGATACGCCGTATTTT.

This sequence joins TRBV7-3 and TRBJ1-6, with a possible D match to TRBD1 (5 bases). Germline values: CDR1 SGHTA, CDR2 FQGTGA. The germline V and J ends were trimmed by 4 bases and 10 bases, with 11 bases remaining between them. The CDR3 is 13 residues long. CDR3 in amino acids: CASSSGGESPLHF. DNA of the CDR3: TGTGCCAGCAGCTCCGGGGGAGAATCACCCCTCCACTTT.

This clonotype was detected only a few times. V usage is TRBV19 and J usage is TRBJ1-5; 7 nucleotides match TRBD1. The V gene's germline CDR1 is LNHDA and CDR2 SQIVND (reference sequence). V lost 4 bases, J lost 0 bases, and 3 bases stayed unmatched. The CDR3 spans 15 residues. CDR3 in DNA: TGTGCCAGTAGTAAGGGACAGTTTAGCAATCAGCCCCAGCATTTT. It encodes CASSKGQFSNQPQHF.

The chain uses TRBV20-1 and TRBJ2-3; D uncertain. V was trimmed by 1 base and J by 6 bases, leaving 8 bases between them. CDR1 and CDR2 (germline): DFQATT, SNEGSKA (reference sequence). This CDR3 has 12 residues. CDR3 in amino acids: CSARGATDTQYF. The CDR3, as DNA: TGCAGTGCTAGAGGGGCCACGGATACGCAGTATTTT.

This clonotype was detected only a few times. This chain uses TRBV7-2 with TRBJ2-3, with 9 bases that match TRBD1. CDR1 and CDR2 (germline): SGHTA, FQGNSA. The CDR3 extends over 15 amino acids. The V segment lost 5 bases and the J segment 3 bases; nucleotides outside the gene matches: 6. The CDR3 protein is CASSLTTGGTDTQYF. In DNA, the CDR3 is TGTGCCAGCAGCCTCACGACAGGGGGAACAGATACGCAGTATTTT.

This sequence joins TRBV25-1 and TRBJ1-1; the D gene is possibly TRBD1 (6 bases). The CDR3 sequence is 13 residues long. V lost 7 bases to trimming and J lost 7 bases, with 16 bases between them. Germline V CDR1 and CDR2: MGHDK, SYGVNS. CDR3 amino acids: CASTRGQGSEAFF. CDR3 coding DNA: TGTGCCAGCACCAGAGGGCAGGGGAGTGAAGCTTTCTTT.

This clonotype appeared many times. The chain is built from TRBV12-3 or TRBV12-4 and TRBJ2-1; the D gene could be TRBD1 or TRBD2 (5 bases each). This CDR3 comprises 12 residues. The V end was cut by 3 bases, the J end by 7 bases, with 7 bases between. The DNA for the CDR3 is TGTGCCAGCAGTTTTTGGGGGAATGAGCAGTTCTTC. Residues: CASSFWGNEQFF.

A few counts support this clonotype. The junction does not match germline at one end; this may be a read error. The genes are TRBV11-2 and TRBJ2-7, with 10 positions matching TRBD2. This CDR3 is 16 amino acids long. CDR1 and CDR2 from the germline V gene are SGHAT and FQNNGV. The CDR3 here is CASSLGPSGGSYGQYF. DNA of the CDR3: TGTGCCAGCAGCTTAGGACCTAGCGGGGGATCCTACGGGCAGTACTTC.

The chain links TRBV21-1 to TRBJ2-3; the D call TRBD1 from the table was never checked on the DNA. TRBV21-1 is a pseudogene. The CDR3 covers 17 residues. CDR3 loop: CAINEFRQPRLPDTQYF. The CDR3 nucleotides read TGTGCCATCAATGAATTTCGACAGCCAAGGCTCCCAGATACGCAGTATTTT.

In this sample, this clonotype turned up a few times. The V gene is TRBV5-6, the J gene TRBJ2-5, with D perhaps being TRBD1 or TRBD2 (5 bases each). The V and J ends lost 2 bases and 1 base respectively, with 15 bases between them. CDR1 is SGHDT and CDR2 is YYEEEE in the germline V gene. CDR3 length equals 16 residues. CDR3 DNA sequence: TGTGCCAGCAGCTTCCCGGGACCCCAGAGCCAAGAGACCCAGTACTTC. Its translation is CASSFPGPQSQETQYF.

The genes are TRBV29-1 and TRBJ1-6; D is unclear. Germline V gives CDR1 SQVTM, CDR2 ANQGSEA. V was shortened by 5 bases and J by 8 bases, with 13 bases between the two germline ends. The CDR3 has 13 residues. CDR3 amino acids: CSVSLARDSPLHF. The CDR3 DNA follows: TGCAGCGTTTCTCTGGCTAGGGATTCACCCCTCCACTTT.

The chain uses TRBV12-3 or TRBV12-4 and TRBJ2-1, with 16 bases identical to TRBD2. This CDR3 is 19 amino acids long. Trimming removed 6 bases from V and 0 bases from J; junction bases left unmatched: 8. In DNA form, the CDR3 reads TGTGCCAGCAGCCAGGGACTAGCGGGGGGGCAAAGCTCCTACAATGAGCAGTTCTTC. It yields the protein CASSQGLAGGQSSYNEQFF.

The genes are TRBV19 and TRBJ2-5; tentative D call: TRBD1 (6 bases). Between the trimmed V and J ends, which lost 4 bases and 7 bases, there was a span of 13 bases. Germline CDR1 reads LNHDA; CDR2 reads SQIVND (reference sequence). The CDR3 length is 13 residues. CDR3 nucleotides: TGTGCCAGTAGTACGCCGGGACATTGGACCCAGTACTTC. Its protein is CASSTPGHWTQYF.

The chain has TRBV12-3 or TRBV12-4 and TRBJ2-1; 10 nucleotides align to TRBD2. This CDR3 has 17 amino acids. After removal of 0 bases from V and 7 bases from J, the junction contained 9 bases not matched to a gene. The CDR3 bases are TGTGCCAGCAGTTTAGCTTTCACTAGCGGGGATAGGAATGAGCAGTTCTTC. Translation: CASSLAFTSGDRNEQFF.